Following are 9 T cell receptor beta chains from one sample sequenced in a study of human thymus T cells. TCRdb's copy holds only in-frame clones and misses some; the assay was immunoSEQ multiplex PCR. Seen here are under 70,000 clones, nearly 95% observed once, and the top ten hold less than 7%. The sequenced sample was blood. The receptors originated from a boy under two years old with a congenital heart defect but otherwise immunologically healthy.

J is TRBJ2-5 and V is TRBV20-1, with TRBD1 identical over 9 bases. Unmatched junction bases numbered 5, after V lost 1 base and J lost 14 bases. The CDR3 runs to 11 residues. Germline V lookup: CDR1 DFQATT, CDR2 SNEGSKA (reference sequence). For the CDR3, the DNA is TGCAGTGCTAGAGTCTGGGGACAGGGATACTTC. Its translation is CSARVWGQGYF.

V gene TRBV11-3 combines with J gene TRBJ2-7; D is possibly TRBD1 (6 bases). The CDR3 has 17 amino acids. The V end was cut by 3 bases, the J end by 2 bases, with 20 bases between. Germline-derived CDR1 and CDR2 are SGHNT and YENEEA. CDR3 region: CASSLAHEDSWPYEQYF. The CDR3 nucleotides read TGTGCCAGCAGCTTGGCCCATGAGGACAGCTGGCCCTACGAGCAGTACTTC.

The genes are TRBV5-6 and TRBJ2-2, with a tentative D call TRBD2 (5 bases). V was clipped by 0 bases and J by 3 bases, with 9 bases between them. The CDR3 has 15 amino acids. Germline-derived CDR1 and CDR2 are SGHDT and YYEEEE. The CDR3 DNA is TGTGCCAGCAGCTTGGTGCAGGACTACACCGGGGAGCTGTTTTTT. Encoded protein: CASSLVQDYTGELFF.

The count of this clone is one. CDR3 nucleotide sequence: TGTGCCAGCAGTCGAGGGGGGGAGACCCAGTACTTC. It is translated as CASSRGGETQYF. The chain joins TRBV28 to TRBJ2-5; D tentatively fits TRBD1 or TRBD2 (6 bases each). Germline CDR1 reads MDHEN; CDR2 reads SYDVKM. V was shortened by 5 bases and J by 5 bases, with 9 bases between the two germline ends. The CDR3 contains 12 residues.

In its sample, this clone was seen once. The rearrangement links TRBV18 to TRBJ2-7; 8 bases are a match to TRBD1. Germline trimming cut 8 bases from V and 2 bases from J; bases unmatched to any gene: 8. The CDR3 is 14 amino acids. CDR1 KGHSH and CDR2 LQKENI come from the germline V gene. CDR3 nucleotide sequence: TGTGCCAGCACAATAGGGACAGGAGCCTACGAGCAGTACTTC. The encoded protein is CASTIGTGAYEQYF.

J is TRBJ1-5 and V is TRBV19; TRBD1 is a possible D gene (5 bases). The V end was cut by 4 bases, the J end by 7 bases, with 11 bases between. The CDR3 is 13 residues long. The germline V gene has CDR1 LNHDA and CDR2 SQIVND (reference sequence). CDR3 sequence reads: CASSRLQEQPQHF. The CDR3 bases are TGTGCCAGTAGTAGGCTACAGGAGCAGCCCCAGCATTTT.

This rearrangement joins TRBV6-5 to TRBJ1-1; 7 nucleotides match TRBD1. The J segment lost 5 bases and the V segment lost 0 bases, leaving 6 bases of the junction unmatched. CDR3 length: 15 amino acids. Germline lookup yields CDR1 MNHEY and CDR2 SVGAGI. DNA of the CDR3: TGTGCCAGCAGTTACTCGGCCAGGGGGGGAACTGAAGCTTTCTTT. Encoded protein: CASSYSARGGTEAFF.

This clone was recorded once. For the CDR3, the DNA is TGTGCCATCCCATCCAGGGCAGATCTTCAGTATGGCTACACCTTC. Amino acids: CAIPSRADLQYGYTF. This chain links TRBV6-1 with TRBJ1-2; D is possibly TRBD1 (5 bases). This CDR3 contains 15 residues. Germline V gene sequence: CDR1 MNHNS, CDR2 SASEGT. The ends were cut back, 10 bases at V and 5 bases at J, with 23 bases in the middle.

This chain joins TRBV28 and TRBJ1-5; D ambiguous. V was pared by 6 bases and J by 11 bases, with 11 bases between. In germline, CDR1 is MDHEN, CDR2 SYDVKM. The CDR3 sequence is 11 residues long. The CDR3 is CASSPRAAQHF. DNA of the CDR3: TGTGCCAGCAGCCCGAGGGCGGCCCAGCATTTT.